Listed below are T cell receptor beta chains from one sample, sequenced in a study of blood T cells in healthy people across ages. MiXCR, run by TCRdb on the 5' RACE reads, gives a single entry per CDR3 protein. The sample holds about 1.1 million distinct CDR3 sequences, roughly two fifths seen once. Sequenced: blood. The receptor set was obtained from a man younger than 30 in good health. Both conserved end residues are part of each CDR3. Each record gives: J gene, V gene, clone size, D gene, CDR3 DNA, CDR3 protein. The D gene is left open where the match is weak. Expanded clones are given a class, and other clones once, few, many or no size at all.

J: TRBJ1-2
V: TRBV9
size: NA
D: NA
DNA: TGTGCCGGCAGCAAAGGGGGAAACTATGGCTACACCTTC
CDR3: CAGSKGGNYGYTF

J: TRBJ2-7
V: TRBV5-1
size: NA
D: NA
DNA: TGCGCCAGCAGCCTGAATTCCGGGGGGCAGAACGAGCAGTACTTC
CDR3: CASSLNSGGQNEQYF

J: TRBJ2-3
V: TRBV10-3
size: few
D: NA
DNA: TGTGCCATCAGTGAGTCGGTGTTTCGCGACACAGATACGCAGTATTTT
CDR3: CAISESVFRDTDTQYF

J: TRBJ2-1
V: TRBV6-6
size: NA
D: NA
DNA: TGTGCCAGCAGTTACGTCCCAGGGTCTACCTACGAGCAGTTCTTC
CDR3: CASSYVPGSTYEQFF

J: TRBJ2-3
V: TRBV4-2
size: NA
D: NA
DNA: TGTGCCAGCAGCCAAGAAGCACGCGACTATACGCAGTATTTT
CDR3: CASSQEARDYTQYF

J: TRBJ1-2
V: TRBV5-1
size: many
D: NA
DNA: TGCGCCAGCAGCTTGGGGGCAGGCGCTAACTATGGCTACACCTTC
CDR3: CASSLGAGANYGYTF

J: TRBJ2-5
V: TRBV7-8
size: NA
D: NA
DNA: TGTGCCAGCAGCTTAGAACTAGCTCGTACCCCGGCCCAAGAGACCCAGTACTTC
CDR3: CASSLELARTPAQETQYF

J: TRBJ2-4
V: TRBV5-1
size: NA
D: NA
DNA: TGCGCCAGCAGCTCGGCGCCGCGATCAAAAAACATTCAGTACTTC
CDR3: CASSSAPRSKNIQYF

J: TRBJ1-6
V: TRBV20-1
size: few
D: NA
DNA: TGCAGTGCTAGCGGGGGTTCACCCCTCCACTTT
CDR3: CSASGGSPLHF

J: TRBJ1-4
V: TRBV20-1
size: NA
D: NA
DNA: TGCAGTGCTCGGAACGACCGGACGGTAACTAATGAAAAACTGTTTTTT
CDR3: CSARNDRTVTNEKLFF

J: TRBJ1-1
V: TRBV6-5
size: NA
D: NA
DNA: TGTGCCAGCAGTCCTCTTGCAGGTGTATGGAACACTGAAGCTTTCTTT
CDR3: CASSPLAGVWNTEAFF

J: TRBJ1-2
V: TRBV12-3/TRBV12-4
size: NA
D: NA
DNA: TGTGCCAGCAGTTTAAGAGGGCAGGGTGCCGGTAACTATGGCTACACCTTC
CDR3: CASSLRGQGAGNYGYTF

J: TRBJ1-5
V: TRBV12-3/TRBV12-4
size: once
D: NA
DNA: TGTGCCAGCAGGACGACAGGCTCGTTATCTGCCCAGCATTTT
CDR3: CASRTTGSLSAQHF

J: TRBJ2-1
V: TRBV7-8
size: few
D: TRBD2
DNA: TGTGCCAGCAGCCCGCCTAGCGGGGGGGCCTTTGAGCAGTTCTTC
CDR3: CASSPPSGGAFEQFF

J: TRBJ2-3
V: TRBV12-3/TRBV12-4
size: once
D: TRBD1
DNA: TGTGCCAGCAGTCTCAGGGACAGGGGTTGGGCAGATACGCAGTATTTT
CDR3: CASSLRDRGWADTQYF

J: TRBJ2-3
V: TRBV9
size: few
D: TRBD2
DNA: TGTGCCAGCAGCGTCACGGGGGGGCCGCAAGATACGCAGTATTTT
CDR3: CASSVTGGPQDTQYF

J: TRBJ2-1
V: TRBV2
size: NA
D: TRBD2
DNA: TGTGCCAGCAGTGAACTAGCGGACTACAATGAGCAGTTCTTC
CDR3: CASSELADYNEQFF

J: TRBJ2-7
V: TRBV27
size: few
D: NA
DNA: TGTGCCAGCAGTCGCCGATTCGAAGGGAGGAGTTCCTACGAGCAGTACTTC
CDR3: CASSRRFEGRSSYEQYF

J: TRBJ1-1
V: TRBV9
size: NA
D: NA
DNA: TGTGCCAGCAGCGTTGGACAGCGGTACACTGAAGCTTTCTTT
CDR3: CASSVGQRYTEAFF

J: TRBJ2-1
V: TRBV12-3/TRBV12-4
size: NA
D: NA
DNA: TGTGCCAGCAGTTTGGAGGGGGCGGAAGATGGGCAGTTCTTC
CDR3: CASSLEGAEDGQFF

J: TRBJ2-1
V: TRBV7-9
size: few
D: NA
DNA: TGTGCCAGCAGTGGATGGGGCTCCTACAATGAGCAGTTCTTC
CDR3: CASSGWGSYNEQFF

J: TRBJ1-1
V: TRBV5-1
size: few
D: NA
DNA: TGCGCCAGCAGGTATAGGGGGATGAACACTGAAGCTTTCTTT
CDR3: CASRYRGMNTEAFF

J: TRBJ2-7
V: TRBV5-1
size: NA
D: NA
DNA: TGCGCCAGCAGCCCAACTAGCATGGTCTACAATGAGCAGTACTTC
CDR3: CASSPTSMVYNEQYF

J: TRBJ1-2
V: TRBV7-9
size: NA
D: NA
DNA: TGTGCCAGCAGCTTATTCACGGGGTATGGCTACACCTTC
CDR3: CASSLFTGYGYTF

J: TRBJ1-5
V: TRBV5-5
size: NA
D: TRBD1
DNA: TGTGCCAGCAGCTTGAAGTTTAGGGGACAGGACAATCAGCCCCAGCATTTT
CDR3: CASSLKFRGQDNQPQHF

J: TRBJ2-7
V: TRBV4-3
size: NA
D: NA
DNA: TGCGCCAGCAGCCAAGTTCGGGATTACGAGCAGTACTTC
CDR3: CASSQVRDYEQYF

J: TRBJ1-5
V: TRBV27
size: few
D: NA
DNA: TGTGCCAGCAGTATATGGAGCAATCAGCCCCAGCATTTT
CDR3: CASSIWSNQPQHF

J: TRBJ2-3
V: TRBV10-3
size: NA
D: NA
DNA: TGTGCCATCAGTGAGTCGCTGAGCGGAAGCACAGATACGCAGTATTTT
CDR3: CAISESLSGSTDTQYF

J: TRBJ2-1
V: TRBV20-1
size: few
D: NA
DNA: TGCAGTGCCGCCGAGGTCCGGAGCTCCTACAATGAGCAGTTCTTC
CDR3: CSAAEVRSSYNEQFF

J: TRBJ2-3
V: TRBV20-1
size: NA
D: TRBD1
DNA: TGCGGTGCTAGAGGACAGGGGTCAGATACGCAGTATTTT
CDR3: CGARGQGSDTQYF

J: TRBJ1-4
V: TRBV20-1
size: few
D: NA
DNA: TGCAGTGCCCAAGGGGCGACTAATGAAAAACTGTTTTTT
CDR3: CSAQGATNEKLFF

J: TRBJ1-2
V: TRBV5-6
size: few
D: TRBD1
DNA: TGTGCCAGCAGCTTCGACACCGGGACAGGGTATGGCTACACCTTC
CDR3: CASSFDTGTGYGYTF

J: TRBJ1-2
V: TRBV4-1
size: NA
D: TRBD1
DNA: TGCGCCAGCAGCCCCCAGGACAGGAGTATTAATGGCTACACCTTC
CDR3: CASSPQDRSINGYTF

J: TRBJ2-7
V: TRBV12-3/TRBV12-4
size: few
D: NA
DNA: TGTGCCAGCACCTCCCAGGGTTTTCGTTCGGGAGAGCAGTACTTC
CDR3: CASTSQGFRSGEQYF

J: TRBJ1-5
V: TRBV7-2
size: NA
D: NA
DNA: TGTGCCAGCAGCTTCTCGCAGAGCAATCAGCCCCAGCATTTT
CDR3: CASSFSQSNQPQHF

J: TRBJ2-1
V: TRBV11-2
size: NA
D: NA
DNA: TGTGCCAGCAGCTTAGATCTATCTACCTACAATGAGCAGTTCTTC
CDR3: CASSLDLSTYNEQFF

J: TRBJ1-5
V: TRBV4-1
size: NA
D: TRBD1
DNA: TGCGCCAGCAGCCCAGGGGGGGCTAACAATCAGCCCCAGCATTTT
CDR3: CASSPGGANNQPQHF

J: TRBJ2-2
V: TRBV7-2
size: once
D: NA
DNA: TGTGCCAGCAGCTTAGTGGCAGATAACACCGGGGAGCTGTTTTTT
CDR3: CASSLVADNTGELFF

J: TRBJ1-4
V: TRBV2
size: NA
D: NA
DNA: TGTGCCAGCAGGACGGGGCAGCGGTCCCCAAAACTGTTTTTT
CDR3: CASRTGQRSPKLFF

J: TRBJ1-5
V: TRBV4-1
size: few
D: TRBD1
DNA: TGCGCCAGCAGCCAAGCCGCCGGGACAGGAAATCAGCCCCAGCATTTT
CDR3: CASSQAAGTGNQPQHF

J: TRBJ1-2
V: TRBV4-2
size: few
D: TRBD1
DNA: TGTGCCAGCAGCCAAGCGGGACAGGGCGGGGGCTACACCTTC
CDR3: CASSQAGQGGGYTF

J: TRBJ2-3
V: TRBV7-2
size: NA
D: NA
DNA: TGTGCCAGTATGACACGTAGCACAGATACGCAGTATTTT
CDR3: CASMTRSTDTQYF

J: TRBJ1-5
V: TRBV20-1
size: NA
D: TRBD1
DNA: TGCAGTGCCTTTAGGGACAGGGGGTCTAAAGCGCATCAGCCCCAGCATTTT
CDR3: CSAFRDRGSKAHQPQHF

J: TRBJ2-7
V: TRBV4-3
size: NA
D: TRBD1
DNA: TGCGCCAGCAGCCAGCCTCCGTACCGGACAGGGAACTCCTACGAGCAGTACTTC
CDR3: CASSQPPYRTGNSYEQYF

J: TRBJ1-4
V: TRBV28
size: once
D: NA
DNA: TGTGCCAGCAGCGGGCGCCATGGGGATGAAAAACTGTTTTTT
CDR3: CASSGRHGDEKLFF

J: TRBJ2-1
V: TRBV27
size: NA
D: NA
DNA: TGTGCCAGCAGTCGCTGGCGAAGAAGCTCCTACAATGAGCAGTTCTTC
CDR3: CASSRWRRSSYNEQFF

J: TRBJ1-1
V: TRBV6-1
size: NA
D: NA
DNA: TGTGCCAGCAGTCCCCCGGGTGAGGGGGGTCATATGAACACTGAAGCTTTCTTT
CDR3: CASSPPGEGGHMNTEAFF

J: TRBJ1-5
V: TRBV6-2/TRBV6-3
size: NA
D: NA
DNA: TGTGCCAGCAGTGCGGGGACGGTAAATCAGCCCCAGCATTTT
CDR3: CASSAGTVNQPQHF

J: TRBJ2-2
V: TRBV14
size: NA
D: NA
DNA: TGCGCCAGCAGCCAAGATCGGGCAGGAGGTACCGGGGAGCTGTTTTTT
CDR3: CASSQDRAGGTGELFF

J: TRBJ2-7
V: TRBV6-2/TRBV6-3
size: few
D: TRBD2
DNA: TGTGCCAGCAGAAAGGCGGGGGAATACAATGAGCAGTACTTC
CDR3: CASRKAGEYNEQYF

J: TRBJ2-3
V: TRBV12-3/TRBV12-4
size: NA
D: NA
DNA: TGTGCCAGCAGTGGGACACTCACAGATACGCAGTATTTT
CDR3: CASSGTLTDTQYF

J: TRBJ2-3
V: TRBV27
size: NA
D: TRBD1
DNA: TGTGCCATCAGTTACCGGGACAGGGTGACAGATACGCAGTATTTT
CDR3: CAISYRDRVTDTQYF